The 27 T cell receptor beta chains reported below all come from one sample, sequenced in a study of T cell responses to AZD1222 COVID-19 vaccine. TCRdb keeps only in-frame clones here, not all; method: immunoSEQ multiplex PCR. The profile shows some 180,000 clones, around 93% of them singletons. The sample here was peripheral blood, taken 28 days after the second dose of the MenACWY control vaccine. Source of these receptors: an adult who received the MenACWY meningococcal vaccine as a control.

The V gene is TRBV27, the J gene TRBJ2-2, with TRBD2 matching 7 bases. Trimming at V came to 8 bases and at J to 1 base, leaving 4 bases not matched to a gene. This CDR3 is 14 amino acids long. Germline V gene data show CDR1 as MNHEY and CDR2 as SMNVEV (reference sequence). The CDR3 DNA sequence: TGTGCCAGCCGGGGGGTAGGGAACACCGGGGAGCTGTTTTTT. Its protein is CASRGVGNTGELFF.

The chain is built from TRBV7-9 and TRBJ2-3, with 10 bases aligning to TRBD2. J was trimmed by 5 bases and V by 5 bases; bases with no gene match: 10. The CDR3 has 16 amino acids. Germline V gene data show CDR1 as SEHNR and CDR2 as FQNEAQ (reference sequence). CDR3 in DNA: TGTGCCAGCAGCACCTGGGAGCGGGGGGGGATAGATACGCAGTATTTT. Encoded protein: CASSTWERGGIDTQYF.

The V and J genes are TRBV6-5 and TRBJ1-5; TRBD1 is a possible D gene (5 bases). V was trimmed by 2 bases and J by 1 base, leaving 6 bases between them. The germline gives CDR1 MNHEY, CDR2 SVGAGI. The CDR3 is 14 amino acids. CDR3 amino acids: CASSYGGSNQPQHF. DNA for the CDR3: TGTGCCAGCAGTTACGGGGGGAGCAATCAGCCCCAGCATTTT.

This chain joins TRBV5-6 and TRBJ2-1; possible D gene TRBD2, 6 bases. This CDR3 has 17 residues. Germline-derived CDR1 and CDR2 are SGHDT and YYEEEE. V gave up 1 base and J gave up 0 bases, with 14 bases separating them. CDR3 loop: CASSLPSGGDSYNEQFF. The CDR3 DNA follows: TGTGCCAGCAGCTTGCCGTCGGGCGGGGACTCCTACAATGAGCAGTTCTTC.

The chain joins TRBV29-1 to TRBJ2-7, with D tentatively TRBD2 (5 bases). CDR1 is SQVTM, CDR2 ANQGSEA, per germline. V was shortened by 3 bases and J by 3 bases, with 15 bases between the two germline ends. This CDR3 has 14 amino acids. The CDR3 DNA reads TGCAGCGTTGAGGTCTGGAGGCTTTACTACGAGCAGTACTTC. It specifies CSVEVWRLYYEQYF.

This rearrangement joins TRBV5-8 to TRBJ2-7; D might be TRBD1 or TRBD2, each matching 6 bases. Trimming cost V 5 bases and J 0 bases, with 18 bases left between them. CDR3 length: 16 amino acids. Germline values: CDR1 SGHTS, CDR2 YDEGEE. Written as DNA, the CDR3 is TGTGCCAGCAGATCCCGATTGGGGGGCAGCTCCTACGAGCAGTACTTC. Amino acids: CASRSRLGGSSYEQYF. Together with reference TRBV5-8 and TRBJ2-7, the CDR3 gives the full variable domain: EAGVTQSPTHLIKTRGQQATLRCSPISGHTSVYWYQQALGLGLQFLLWYDEGEERNRGNFPPRFSGRQFPNYSSELNVNALELEDSALYLCASRSRLGGSSYEQYFGPGTRLTVT.

This clone was recorded once. The V gene is TRBV25-1, the J gene TRBJ1-4, with unresolved D. The ends were cut back, 1 base at V and 8 bases at J, with 11 bases in the middle. This CDR3 has 14 residues. CDR1 is MGHDK, CDR2 SYGVNS, per germline. Here the CDR3 DNA reads TGTGCCAGCAGTGAATGGCCAGTGGCCGAAAAACTGTTTTTT. Amino acids: CASSEWPVAEKLFF.

The CDR3 spells CASRQTLTAWETQYF. The CDR3 coding sequence is TGTGCCAGCAGACAGACACTCACGGCGTGGGAGACCCAGTACTTC. This chain joins TRBV4-2 and TRBJ2-5; D gene unclear. The CDR3 contains 15 residues. Trimming removed 6 bases from V and 5 bases from J, with 19 bases in between. Germline values: CDR1 LGHNA, CDR2 YNFKEQ.

J is TRBJ1-6 and V is TRBV6-5; 10 positions match TRBD1. The CDR3 is made up of 16 amino acids. V shed 2 bases and J 10 bases; nucleotides not matched to a gene: 8. Germline assignment: CDR1 MNHEY and CDR2 SVGAGI. CDR3 region: CASSYGGQGLRSPLHF. The CDR3 bases are TGTGCCAGCAGTTACGGGGGACAGGGGTTAAGATCACCCCTCCACTTT.

V is TRBV6-6 and J is TRBJ1-1; D may be TRBD1 (6 bases). Per the germline V gene, CDR1 is MNHNY and CDR2 is SVGAGI (reference sequence). This CDR3 is built from 12 residues. The ends were cut back, 5 bases at V and 8 bases at J, with 12 bases in the middle. CDR3 sequence reads: CASSPGAWEAFF. CDR3 bases: TGTGCCAGCAGTCCAGGGGCGTGGGAAGCTTTCTTT.

The chain carries TRBV2 and TRBJ1-3; 8 bases agree with TRBD1. V shed 6 bases, J shed 3 bases, and the junction held 4 bases outside the gene matches. This CDR3 is built from 14 residues. Germline CDR1 reads SNHLY; CDR2 reads FYNNEI. CDR3 nucleotide sequence: TGTGCCAGCAGAGAGACAGGGGATGGAAACACCATATATTTT. Translating gives CASRETGDGNTIYF.

This chain uses TRBV7-2 with TRBJ1-6; 9 nucleotides line up with TRBD1. This CDR3 region has 14 residues. Per the germline V gene, CDR1 is SGHTA and CDR2 is FQGNSA. J was trimmed by 11 bases and V by 5 bases; bases with no gene match: 7. CDR3 sequence reads: CASSPRTGDPPLHF. CDR3 DNA: TGTGCCAGCAGCCCTAGGACAGGGGATCCACCCCTCCACTTT. Full variable domain (outside the CDR3, taken from reference TRBV7-2 and TRBJ1-6): GAGVSQSPSNKVTEKGKDVELRCDPISGHTALYWYRQSLGQGLEFLIYFQGNSAPDKSGLPSDRFSAERTGGSVSTLTIQRTQQEDSAVYLCASSPRTGDPPLHFGNGTRLTVT.

The V call is TRBV10-2, the J call TRBJ1-5; 7 bases fit TRBD1. The V segment lost 7 bases and the J segment 5 bases; nucleotides outside the gene matches: 5. The CDR3 has 13 residues. Looked up from germline, CDR1 is WSHSY and CDR2 is SAAADI. The CDR3 DNA sequence: TGCGCCAGCACTACCGACAGGGATCAGCCCCAGCATTTT. The encoded protein is CASTTDRDQPQHF.

The genes are TRBV19 and TRBJ2-1, with D tentatively TRBD1 (6 bases). This CDR3 has 14 amino acids. Trimming took 5 bases from V and 2 from J, leaving 10 bases between them. From germline, CDR1 is LNHDA and CDR2 SQIVND (reference sequence). The CDR3 coding sequence is TGTGCCAGTAGTTACGGACAGACCTACAATGAGCAGTTCTTC. This sequence encodes CASSYGQTYNEQFF.

The genes are TRBV4-2 and TRBJ1-2; D might be TRBD1 (5 bases). From germline, CDR1 is LGHNA and CDR2 YNFKEQ. The CDR3 is 11 amino acids. V dropped 4 bases and J dropped 6 bases, with 6 bases sitting between them. CDR3 sequence: CASSRGDGYTF. CDR3 DNA: TGTGCCAGCAGCCGGGGGGATGGCTACACCTTC.

The J gene is TRBJ1-6, the V gene TRBV7-2; tentative D call: TRBD1 (6 bases). The CDR3 consists of 14 residues. V was cut by 3 bases and J by 9 bases, with 12 bases left in between. Looked up from germline, CDR1 is SGHTA and CDR2 is FQGNSA. The CDR3 here is CASSFGQRVSPLHF. CDR3 coding DNA: TGTGCCAGCAGCTTCGGACAGAGGGTTTCACCCCTCCACTTT.

The gene calls are TRBV6-1 and TRBJ1-1; possibly TRBD1 for D (6 bases). CDR3 size: 13 residues. The V end was cut by 2 bases, the J end by 5 bases, with 9 bases between. Germline CDR1 reads MNHNS; CDR2 reads SASEGT. CDR3 sequence reads: CASSESGVTEAFF. For the CDR3, the DNA is TGTGCCAGCAGTGAATCAGGGGTAACTGAAGCTTTCTTT.

The chain is built from TRBV5-6 and TRBJ2-3; TRBD2 agrees at 11 bases. CDR3 size: 14 residues. J was trimmed by 5 bases and V by 3 bases; bases with no gene match: 2. CDR1 is SGHDT and CDR2 is YYEEEE in the germline V gene. The CDR3: CASSSGTSGDTQYF. CDR3 in DNA: TGTGCCAGCAGCTCCGGGACTAGCGGAGATACGCAGTATTTT.

The CDR3 loop is CASSLLMGQGGNEQFF. CDR3 bases: TGTGCCAGCAGCTTGTTAATGGGACAGGGCGGGAATGAGCAGTTCTTC. The chain links TRBV5-6 to TRBJ2-1; TRBD1 agrees at 9 bases. The CDR3 spans 16 residues. V was pared by 1 base and J by 7 bases, with 9 bases of the junction left unmatched. CDR1 is SGHDT and CDR2 is YYEEEE in the germline V gene.

The V gene is TRBV4-1, the J gene TRBJ1-2; D not resolved. V was shortened by 0 bases and J by 5 bases, with 13 bases between the two germline ends. Per the germline V gene, CDR1 is MGHRA and CDR2 is YSYEKL. CDR3 length: 15 amino acids. The CDR3 DNA follows: TGCGCCAGCAGCCAAGATGGGAAGGGAATGTATGGCTACACCTTC. It is translated as CASSQDGKGMYGYTF.

The gene calls are TRBV19 and TRBJ1-4; perhaps TRBD1 as D (6 bases). The CDR3 contains 15 residues. The V gene lost 7 bases and the J gene lost 9 bases, with 21 bases spanning the gap. Germline CDR1 is LNHDA and CDR2 is SQIVND (reference sequence). The CDR3 DNA reads as TGTGCCAGTATGTCGACCGACAGGCCAGAGAAAAAACTGTTTTTT. Its protein product is CASMSTDRPEKKLFF.

The chain employs TRBV28 and TRBJ2-2; D is uncertain. This CDR3 has 14 amino acids. Trimming pared 10 bases from V and 4 bases from J, leaving 16 bases between. CDR1 and CDR2 from the germline V gene are MDHEN and SYDVKM. The CDR3 bases are TGTGCCACTTGGGTTGGACCGCCCACCGGGGAGCTGTTTTTT. Its protein is CATWVGPPTGELFF. Variable domain in full (rest from reference TRBV28 and TRBJ2-2): DVKVTQSSRYLVKRTGEKVFLECVQDMDHENMFWYRQDPGLGLRLIYFSYDVKMKEKGDIPEGYSVSREKKERFSLILESASTNQTSMYLCATWVGPPTGELFFGEGSRLTVL.

The chain employs TRBV18 and TRBJ1-3; D is unclear. Germline-derived CDR1 and CDR2 are KGHSH and LQKENI. This CDR3 has 17 amino acids. V lost 0 bases and J 0 bases, leaving 12 bases between the germline ends. The CDR3 spells CASSPPSRPHSGNTIYF. As DNA, the CDR3 is TGTGCCAGCTCACCACCAAGTAGGCCGCACTCTGGAAACACCATATATTTT. The variable domain in full, completed from reference TRBV18 and TRBJ1-3, reads NAGVMQNPRHLVRRRGQEARLRCSPMKGHSHVYWYRQLPEEGLKFMVYLQKENIIDESGMPKERFSAEFPKEGPSILRIQQVVRGDSAAYFCASSPPSRPHSGNTIYFGEGSWLTVV.

The rearrangement joins TRBV21-1 to TRBJ1-1; the table gives TRBD1 as D, unverified against the DNA. TRBV21-1 is given as a pseudogene. This CDR3 comprises 16 residues. CDR3 protein: CAIYRTGGVMNTEAFF. Written as DNA, the CDR3 is TGTGCCATCTACAGGACAGGGGGCGTCATGAACACTGAAGCTTTCTTT.

The chain joins TRBV19 to TRBJ1-6; D unclear. Trimming cost V 5 bases and J 6 bases, with 17 bases left between them. CDR1 and CDR2 (germline): LNHDA, SQIVND (reference sequence). The CDR3 is 16 amino acids. The CDR3 nucleotides are TGTGCCAGTAGTTCCCCAGAGCAAGCCTCTAATTCACCCCTCCACTTT. Protein sequence: CASSSPEQASNSPLHF.

J is TRBJ1-6 and V is TRBV2, with D possibly being TRBD1 (6 bases). The V gene lost 8 bases and the J gene lost 7 bases, with 18 bases spanning the gap. Germline values: CDR1 SNHLY, CDR2 FYNNEI. The CDR3 is 15 residues long. The CDR3 nucleotides read TGTGCCAGCGGGGACTTTGGGCAGGGGAATTCACCCCTCCACTTT. Its protein is CASGDFGQGNSPLHF. Using reference TRBV2 and TRBJ1-6 for the parts outside the CDR3, the full variable domain is EPEVTQTPSHQVTQMGQEVILRCVPISNHLYFYWYRQILGQKVEFLVSFYNNEISEKSEIFDDQFSVERPDGSNFTLKIRSTKLEDSAMYFCASGDFGQGNSPLHFGNGTRLTVT.

The V call is TRBV18, the J call TRBJ1-1; possible D gene TRBD1, 5 bases. V was shortened by 3 bases and J by 0 bases, with 11 bases between the two germline ends. Germline V gene lookup returns CDR1 KGHSH and CDR2 LQKENI. The CDR3 has 15 amino acids. The CDR3 sequence: CASSPQGPMNTEAFF. In DNA form, the CDR3 reads TGTGCCAGCTCACCGCAGGGCCCTATGAACACTGAAGCTTTCTTT.